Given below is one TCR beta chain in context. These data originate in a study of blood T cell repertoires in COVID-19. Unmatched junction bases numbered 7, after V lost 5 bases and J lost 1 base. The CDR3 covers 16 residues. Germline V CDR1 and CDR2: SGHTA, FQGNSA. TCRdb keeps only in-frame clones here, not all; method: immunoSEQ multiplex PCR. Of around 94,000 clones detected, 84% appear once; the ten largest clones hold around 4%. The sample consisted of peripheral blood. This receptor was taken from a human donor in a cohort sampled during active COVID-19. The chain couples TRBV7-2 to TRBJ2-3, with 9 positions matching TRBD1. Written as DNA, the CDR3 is TGTGCCAGCAGCACCCTGGACAGGGGTCGCACAGATACGCAGTATTTT. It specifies CASSTLDRGRTDTQYF.